This T cell receptor (beta chain) was obtained from a study of CXCR3-negative and CXCR3-positive naive CD8 T cells. Across the whole study: About 140 million TRB reads were obtained in total, which works out to about 1.5 +/- 0.3 million per library.

Overall study findings and caveats: For memory CD8+ cells diversity was much lower, but both naive subsets had comparably high diversity. Hydrophobicity was higher for TRB CDR3s found in CXCR3-positive naive cells than in CXCR3-negative naive cells. Naive CXCR3-negative cells resembled naive CXCR3-positive cells in TRBV-TRBJ usage; memory cells differed.

On this clonotype itself: Its antigen remains unidentified.

This CDR3 has 15 amino acids. Germline CDR1 and CDR2: MNHEY and SVGAGI. Phenotypically, naive CD8+ T cells corresponded to CD45RO-CCR7+CD27+CD95-. Researchers prepared the TRB cDNA libraries using 5' RACE with UMI labels. TCRdb reanalyzed the 5' RACE reads and collapses them to one entry per CDR3 protein, without DNA. Recorded for this sample: some 130,000 distinct CDR3 sequences. The sequencing input was naive CXCR3+ CD8+ T cells from blood. The subset is: CD45RO-CCR7+CD27+CD95- naive CD8+ T cells expressing CXCR3 (TNR3+). This receptor was taken from a human donor in good health. Some clones in this sample may be carry-over from other donors' samples. The rearrangement links TRBV6-5 to TRBJ2-1; TCRdb designates TRBD1, a call that cannot be tested without DNA. This CDR3 is CASSSGQPLYNEQFF.